A single T cell receptor (beta chain) is shown here with its context. Its antigen is unknown. For the second PCR, which ran for about 6 to 11 cycles, a sample-barcoded 5' primer and a J-beta primer mix were used. Via MiXCR, TCRdb re-called the 5' RACE reads, giving one row per CDR3 protein. The sample yields about 1,500,000 distinct CDR3 sequences, 35% to 45% seen once. These data originate in a study of blood T cells in healthy people across ages. Trimming took off 0 bases at V and 5 bases at J, with 14 bases between the two ends. Per germline, CDR1 LGHNA and CDR2 YNFKEQ. This CDR3 has 15 residues. Study-level results: The donors' CMV status was not determined, possibly confounding changes in expanded clonotypes. Any conclusive comparison of naive versus antigen-experienced cells was prevented by using unsorted PBMCs.

This clonotype was obtained from a woman aged 18-29 years in good health. V usage is TRBV4-2 and J usage is TRBJ2-7; D remains ambiguous. Sequenced sample: blood. DNA of the CDR3: TGTGCCAGCAGCCAAGATATAGGAACACCCCACGAGCAGTACTTC. This codes for CASSQDIGTPHEQYF.